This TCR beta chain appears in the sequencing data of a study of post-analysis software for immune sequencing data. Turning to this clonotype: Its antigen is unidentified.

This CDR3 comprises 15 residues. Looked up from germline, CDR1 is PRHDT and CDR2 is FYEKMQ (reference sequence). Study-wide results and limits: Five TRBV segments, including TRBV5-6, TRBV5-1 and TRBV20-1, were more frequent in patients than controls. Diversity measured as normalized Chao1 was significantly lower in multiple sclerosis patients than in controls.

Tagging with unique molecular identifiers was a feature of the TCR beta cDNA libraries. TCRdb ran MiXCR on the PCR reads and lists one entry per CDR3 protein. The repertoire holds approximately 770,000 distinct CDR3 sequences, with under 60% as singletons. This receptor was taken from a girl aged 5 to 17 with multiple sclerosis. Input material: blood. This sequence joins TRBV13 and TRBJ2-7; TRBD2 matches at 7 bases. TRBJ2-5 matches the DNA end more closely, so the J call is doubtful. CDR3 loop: CASSSLGGVGETQYF. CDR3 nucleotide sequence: TGTGCCAGCAGCTCCCTGGGAGGGGTCGGAGAGACCCAGTACTTC.